A single sample is the source of the 22 T cell receptor beta chains below, sequenced in a study of graft-versus-host responses after intestinal transplantation. TCRdb keeps only in-frame clones here, not all; method: immunoSEQ multiplex PCR. This table has 8,500 to 11,000 clones, roughly 29% appearing once. Sequenced material: alloreactive CD4+ T cells from a mixed lymphocyte reaction culture, taken before transplantation. Subset here: CFSE-low proliferating T cells sorted from roughly six-day pre-transplant mixed lymphocyte reaction (GvH or HvG direction). The source is a human patient who was an organ donor for intestinal transplantation.

The rearrangement joins TRBV7-9 to TRBJ2-5; no reliable D call. The CDR3 has 12 residues. V was pared by 3 bases and J by 5 bases, with 7 bases between. The germline gives CDR1 SEHNR, CDR2 FQNEAQ (reference sequence). CDR3 in amino acids: CASSFIGETQYF. The CDR3, as DNA: TGTGCCAGCAGCTTTATCGGGGAGACCCAGTACTTC.

The J gene is TRBJ2-2, the V gene TRBV7-9; 10 positions match TRBD1. The CDR3 consists of 16 residues. Germline V CDR1 and CDR2: SEHNR, FQNEAQ (reference sequence). V lost 4 bases and J lost 7; bases outside the gene matches: 9. CDR3 DNA: TGTGCCAGCAGCTCAAGGGGGACAGGGGCGAACGGGGAGCTGTTTTTT. It translates to CASSSRGTGANGELFF.

Concerning this clone itself: A much larger clone differs by one base, so this may be a read error. J is TRBJ1-5 and V is TRBV25-1; a weak D match, TRBD1 (6 bases). The CDR3 is 13 residues long. The V end lost 4 bases, the J end lost 2 bases, and 6 bases lay between the germline ends. Per the germline V gene, CDR1 is MGHDK and CDR2 is SYGVNS. Written as DNA, the CDR3 is TGTGCCAGCAGTGCAGGGGGCAATCAGCCCCAGCATTTT. It codes for CASSAGGNQPQHF.

The chain employs TRBV30 and TRBJ2-1; 7 nucleotides match TRBD2. Losses at the gene ends were 4 bases for V and 10 bases for J; bases not matched to a gene: 4. Germline values: CDR1 GTSNPN, CDR2 SVGIG (reference sequence). There are 11 residues in the CDR3. The CDR3 nucleotides read TGTGCCTGGAAGGGGACTACAGAGCAGTTCTTC. This gives the protein CAWKGTTEQFF.

J is TRBJ1-3 and V is TRBV4-3; D remains unclear. The germline V gene encodes CDR1 LGHNA and CDR2 YSLEER. There are 16 residues in the CDR3. The ends were cut back, 0 bases at V and 0 bases at J, with 9 bases in the middle. The CDR3 nucleotides are TGCGCCAGCAGCCAAGACAGCGTTAGCTCTGGAAACACCATATATTTT. It is translated as CASSQDSVSSGNTIYF.

V is TRBV11-2 and J is TRBJ2-5; the match to TRBD2 covers 7 bases. This CDR3 has 15 amino acids. Per the germline V gene, CDR1 is SGHAT and CDR2 is FQNNGV. With V trimmed by 1 base and J by 5 bases, 7 bases remained unmatched. This chain's CDR3 is CASSLVAGLRETQYF. CDR3 bases: TGTGCCAGCAGCTTAGTGGCGGGACTAAGGGAGACCCAGTACTTC.

This rearrangement joins TRBV2 to TRBJ2-7; 9 bases map to TRBD2. Germline V gene data show CDR1 as SNHLY and CDR2 as FYNNEI. Losses at the gene ends were 3 bases for V and 6 bases for J; bases not matched to a gene: 3. CDR3 length: 13 residues. The CDR3 protein is CASSEAAGGEQYF. The CDR3 coding sequence is TGTGCCAGCAGTGAGGCAGCGGGGGGCGAGCAGTACTTC.

The chain carries TRBV4-1 and TRBJ2-3; 12 bases agree with TRBD2. The germline V gene encodes CDR1 MGHRA and CDR2 YSYEKL. After removal of 1 base from V and 2 bases from J, the junction contained 4 bases not matched to a gene. This CDR3 spans 17 amino acids. CDR3 region: CASSQATSGGLTDTQYF. CDR3 sequence (DNA): TGCGCCAGCAGCCAAGCGACTAGCGGGGGCCTCACAGATACGCAGTATTTT.

This clone was counted between two and nine times. This chain joins TRBV5-4 and TRBJ2-7; D is unclear. The CDR3 has 13 residues. The V and J ends lost 6 bases and 0 bases respectively, with 10 bases between them. Germline CDR1 and CDR2: SGHNT and YYREEE (reference sequence). The CDR3 DNA sequence: TGTGCCAGCAACCGGGCTGGCTCCTACGAGCAGTACTTC. Translated: CASNRAGSYEQYF. Full variable domain (missing parts from reference TRBV5-4 and TRBJ2-7): ETGVTQSPTHLIKTRGQQVTLRCSSQSGHNTVSWYQQALGQGPQFIFQYYREEENGRGNFPPRFSGLQFPNYSSELNVNALELDDSALYLCASNRAGSYEQYFGPGTRLTVT.

This clone has just one count. The V and J genes are TRBV6-5 and TRBJ2-7, with 12 nucleotides matching TRBD2. The CDR3 runs to 15 residues. Trimming took 5 bases from V and 0 from J; bases not matched to a gene: 2. Germline V CDR1 and CDR2: MNHEY, SVGAGI. The CDR3 DNA follows: TGTGCCAGCAGTGGGGGACTAGCGGGCTCCTACGAGCAGTACTTC. This gives the protein CASSGGLAGSYEQYF.

This clone has just a few counts. CDR3 DNA sequence: TGCGCCAGCAGTGAGCAGGTTTTGAAGCGGGGATTATCCTACGAGCAGTACTTC. Translation gives CASSEQVLKRGLSYEQYF. The J gene is TRBJ2-5, the V gene TRBV10-1; 7 bases match TRBD2. With the DNA end fitting TRBJ2-7 better, the J assignment may be wrong. The CDR3 runs to 18 residues. Germline V gives CDR1 WNHNN, CDR2 SYGVQD (reference sequence).

V is TRBV4-2 and J is TRBJ1-2; TRBD1 matches at 9 bases. The trim removed 2 bases at V and 8 bases at J, leaving 3 bases unmatched. Germline V gives CDR1 LGHNA, CDR2 YNFKEQ. The CDR3 is made up of 13 amino acids. Here the CDR3 DNA reads TGTGCCAGCAGCCAAAAAACAGGGGGCGGCTACACCTTC. It specifies CASSQKTGGGYTF.

This clone is deemed medium-sized. The chain is built from TRBV27 and TRBJ2-2, with D perhaps matching TRBD1 (6 bases). The V end was cut by 0 bases, the J end by 0 bases, with 8 bases between. Germline V gene lookup returns CDR1 MNHEY and CDR2 SMNVEV (reference sequence). The CDR3 is 16 residues long. The CDR3 loop is CASSLSGTPNTGELFF. For the CDR3, the DNA is TGTGCCAGCAGTTTATCCGGGACACCGAACACCGGGGAGCTGTTTTTT.

The chain carries TRBV5-6 and TRBJ2-5; D perhaps matches TRBD1 (5 bases). The germline V gene encodes CDR1 SGHDT and CDR2 YYEEEE. The CDR3 is 12 residues long. V was shortened by 4 bases and J by 5 bases, with 9 bases between the two germline ends. The CDR3 DNA follows: TGTGCCAGCAGCCCAGGGTTGGAGACCCAGTACTTC. Protein product: CASSPGLETQYF.

In this sample, this clone turned up once. CDR3 in DNA: TGCGCCAGCAGCTTGGCCCCGGGACTAGCCTCAGATACGCAGTATTTT. It encodes CASSLAPGLASDTQYF. V gene TRBV5-1 combines with J gene TRBJ2-3, with 9 bases fitting TRBD2. V was clipped by 0 bases and J by 4 bases; unmatched bases: 6. The germline gives CDR1 SGHRS, CDR2 YFSETQ. The CDR3 has 16 amino acids.

J is TRBJ1-2 and V is TRBV9; 8 bases are a match to TRBD1. This CDR3 contains 14 residues. From germline, CDR1 is SGDLS and CDR2 YYNGEE. J lost 2 bases, V lost 0 bases, and 0 bases had no gene match. This CDR3 reads CASSVGQGNYGYTF. The CDR3 coding sequence is TGTGCCAGCAGCGTAGGACAGGGGAACTATGGCTACACCTTC.

The chain links TRBV19 to TRBJ1-5; D call uncertain. CDR1 is LNHDA and CDR2 is SQIVND in the germline V gene (reference sequence). V lost 3 bases, J lost 3 bases, and 3 bases lay in between. CDR3 length: 12 amino acids. DNA for the CDR3: TGTGCCAGTAGTATGACCAATCAGCCCCAGCATTTT. This gives the protein CASSMTNQPQHF.

This rearrangement joins TRBV28 to TRBJ2-7; 9 bases are shared with TRBD1. Germline V gene data show CDR1 as MDHEN and CDR2 as SYDVKM. Unmatched junction bases numbered 5, after V lost 6 bases and J lost 2 bases. CDR3 length: 14 residues. This CDR3 is CASRRGTGTYEQYF. The CDR3 DNA reads as TGTGCCAGCAGGCGGGGGACAGGGACCTACGAGCAGTACTTC.

This clone is medium-sized within its sample. The chain recombines TRBV28 with TRBJ1-2; D gene unclear. This CDR3 spans 11 amino acids. Trimming removed 6 bases from V and 4 bases from J, with 6 bases in between. CDR1 and CDR2 from the germline V gene are MDHEN and SYDVKM. Here the CDR3 DNA reads TGTGCCAGCAGAAAGGGCTATGGCTACACCTTC. It yields the protein CASRKGYGYTF.

In its sample, this clone was seen a few times. The chain carries TRBV9 and TRBJ2-3; possible D gene TRBD1, 6 bases. Trimming took off 3 bases at V and 2 bases at J, with 10 bases between the two ends. Germline V gene sequence: CDR1 SGDLS, CDR2 YYNGEE. The CDR3 extends over 14 amino acids. In nucleotides, the CDR3 is TGTGCCAGCAGCGGGGGGCATAACACAGATACGCAGTATTTT. Translating it yields CASSGGHNTDTQYF.

J is TRBJ2-1 and V is TRBV11-3, with 9 bases that match TRBD2. Germline-derived CDR1 and CDR2 are SGHNT and YENEEA. The CDR3 runs 16 residues. V was pared by 2 bases and J by 6 bases, with 8 bases of the junction left unmatched. The CDR3: CASSLRRAGGPNEQFF. In DNA form, the CDR3 reads TGTGCCAGCAGCTTAAGGCGGGCGGGGGGGCCCAATGAGCAGTTCTTC.

The DNA of the CDR3 is TGCGCCAGCAGCCAAGGGTTACAGGGGCGGAACACCGGGGAGCTGTTTTTT. This encodes CASSQGLQGRNTGELFF. The J gene is TRBJ2-2, the V gene TRBV4-1; 7 positions match TRBD1. V shed 1 base, J shed 1 base, and the junction held 6 bases outside the gene matches. From germline, CDR1 is MGHRA and CDR2 YSYEKL. There are 17 residues in the CDR3.